Each of the 17 T cell receptor beta chains below was sequenced from the same sample in a study of blood T cell repertoires in COVID-19. This table comes from immunoSEQ multiplex PCR, and its TCRdb copy is limited to in-frame clones, with some not included. The sample carries approximately 53,000 clones, approximately 90% recorded once. Sequenced: peripheral blood. These receptors were collected from an elderly woman with acute or convalescent COVID-19.

The J gene is TRBJ2-7, the V gene TRBV2; 12 bases are a match to TRBD1. CDR1 SNHLY and CDR2 FYNNEI come from the germline V gene. The CDR3 consists of 16 residues. J gave up 4 bases and V 4 bases, and 8 bases lay outside the gene matches. The CDR3 sequence is CASSVGQGAVSYEQYF. DNA of the CDR3: TGTGCCAGCAGTGTGGGACAGGGGGCAGTTTCGTACGAGCAGTACTTC.

The chain joins TRBV18 to TRBJ2-7; no reliable D call. The CDR3 contains 13 residues. V lost 2 bases to trimming and J lost 3 bases, with 8 bases between them. Germline assignment: CDR1 KGHSH and CDR2 LQKENI. The CDR3 sequence is CASSPEPDYEQYF. Here the CDR3 DNA reads TGTGCCAGCTCACCAGAGCCTGACTACGAGCAGTACTTC.

The chain couples TRBV5-1 to TRBJ2-7; D perhaps matches TRBD2 (5 bases). This CDR3 is built from 13 residues. CDR1 SGHRS and CDR2 YFSETQ come from the germline V gene. The V gene lost 0 bases and the J gene lost 5 bases, with 9 bases spanning the gap. CDR3 sequence reads: CASSLGPGNEQYF. For the CDR3, the DNA is TGCGCCAGCAGCTTGGGGCCGGGGAACGAGCAGTACTTC.

Here the CDR3 DNA reads TGTGCCAGCAGCGTAGGAGGAGCGGATGAGCAGTTCTTC. Encoded protein: CASSVGGADEQFF. V usage is TRBV9 and J usage is TRBJ2-1, with a weak D call TRBD2 (5 bases). V was shortened by 0 bases and J by 8 bases, with 9 bases between the two germline ends. CDR1 and CDR2 from the germline V gene are SGDLS and YYNGEE. This CDR3 is 13 amino acids long.

V gene TRBV5-8 combines with J gene TRBJ2-1; TRBD2 aligns across 10 bases. V lost 3 bases and J lost 3; bases outside the gene matches: 3. This CDR3 comprises 15 residues. Germline CDR1 reads SGHTS; CDR2 reads YDEGEE. The DNA of the CDR3 is TGTGCCAGCAGCTCGAGCGGGAGGGGCTACAATGAGCAGTTCTTC. Translating gives CASSSSGRGYNEQFF. The full variable domain, in which reference TRBV5-8 and TRBJ2-1 provide the parts outside the CDR3, is EAGVTQSPTHLIKTRGQQATLRCSPISGHTSVYWYQQALGLGLQFLLWYDEGEERNRGNFPPRFSGRQFPNYSSELNVNALELEDSALYLCASSSSGRGYNEQFFGPGTRLTVL.

The genes are TRBV6-2 or TRBV6-3 and TRBJ2-1; D is undetermined. CDR3 length: 13 residues. Between the trimmed V and J ends, which lost 2 bases and 3 bases, there was a span of 5 bases. Germline values: CDR1 MNHEY, CDR2 SVGEGT. CDR3 sequence (DNA): TGTGCCAGCAGTTACGGGCACTACAATGAGCAGTTCTTC. Its protein is CASSYGHYNEQFF.

This clone has only one observation. This chain connects TRBV6-5 to TRBJ1-2, with 7 bases aligning to TRBD1. The germline V gene has CDR1 MNHEY and CDR2 SVGAGI. The CDR3 length is 15 residues. Unmatched junction bases numbered 5, after V lost 0 bases and J lost 4 bases. CDR3 bases: TGTGCCAGCAGTTACTCCGGCAGGGGGATCTATGGCTACACCTTC. Translating it yields CASSYSGRGIYGYTF.

The chain combines TRBV6-5 with TRBJ1-1; weak D call: TRBD1 (6 bases). Trimming pared 6 bases from V and 4 bases from J, leaving 18 bases between. The germline V gene encodes CDR1 MNHEY and CDR2 SVGAGI. The CDR3 sequence is 15 residues long. CDR3 DNA: TGTGCCAGCAGCCGCGATGACAGGTTCGCCACTGAAGCTTTCTTT. Its protein is CASSRDDRFATEAFF.

This chain joins TRBV19 and TRBJ1-1; D is unclear. Germline V gives CDR1 LNHDA, CDR2 SQIVND (reference sequence). Trimming left V 3 bases short and J 3 bases short, with 11 bases between. The CDR3 has 14 amino acids. Written as DNA, the CDR3 is TGTGCCAGTAGTATGAACATACCCGACACTGAAGCTTTCTTT. Protein: CASSMNIPDTEAFF.

The chain links TRBV3-1 (or the pseudogene TRBV3-2) to TRBJ2-7; the match to TRBD1 covers 7 bases. The CDR3 sequence is 12 residues long. Trimming at V came to 4 bases and at J to 7 bases, leaving 4 bases not matched to a gene. Germline V CDR1 and CDR2: LGHDT, YNNKEL (reference sequence). The CDR3 region has the DNA TGTGCCAGCAGCCTCCCCAGGGGGGAGCAGTACTTC. It is translated as CASSLPRGEQYF.

CDR3 sequence reads: CASSPIQGGNQPQHF. CDR3 sequence (DNA): TGTGCCAGTAGTCCGATCCAGGGGGGCAATCAGCCCCAGCATTTT. This sequence joins TRBV19 and TRBJ1-5, with TRBD1 matching 7 bases. This CDR3 has 15 residues. V shed 5 bases, J shed 2 bases, and the junction held 6 bases outside the gene matches. Germline V gene data show CDR1 as LNHDA and CDR2 as SQIVND (reference sequence). The variable domain in full, with the rest retrieved from reference TRBV19 and TRBJ1-5, is DGGITQSPKYLFRKEGQNVTLSCEQNLNHDAMYWYRQDPGQGLRLIYYSQIVNDFQKGDIAEGYSVSREKKESFPLTVTSAQKNPTAFYLCASSPIQGGNQPQHFGDGTRLSIL.

In its sample, this clone was seen a few times. The chain combines TRBV6-6 with TRBJ1-3, with TRBD1 matching over 9 bases. The V and J ends lost 6 bases and 4 bases, in that order; junction bases with no gene match: 7. The CDR3 is 15 amino acids. Germline V gene sequence: CDR1 MNHNY, CDR2 SVGAGI (reference sequence). The CDR3 loop is CASRAPGQGGNTIYF. CDR3 nucleotide sequence: TGTGCCAGCAGAGCTCCTGGACAGGGGGGAAACACCATATATTTT.

The chain recombines TRBV5-5 with TRBJ1-2, with 8 bases fitting TRBD1. The V gene's germline CDR1 is SGHKS and CDR2 YYEKEE (reference sequence). This CDR3 is 16 amino acids long. Trimming at V came to 0 bases and at J to 8 bases, leaving 12 bases not matched to a gene. Here the CDR3 reads CASSLEIGRGLGGYTF. CDR3 DNA: TGTGCCAGCAGCTTGGAGATTGGCAGGGGGCTTGGAGGCTACACCTTC.

The J gene is TRBJ2-7, the V gene TRBV5-8; 10 bases agree with TRBD2. The CDR3 extends over 16 amino acids. Unmatched junction bases numbered 9, after V lost 4 bases and J lost 2 bases. Germline-derived CDR1 and CDR2 are SGHTS and YDEGEE. CDR3 in DNA: TGTGCCAGCAGCGCACCGGCTAGCGGGAGAACCTACGAGCAGTACTTC. This gives the protein CASSAPASGRTYEQYF.

The chain carries TRBV30 and TRBJ1-1; 9 nucleotides align to TRBD1. The V gene's germline CDR1 is GTSNPN and CDR2 SVGIG (reference sequence). This CDR3 spans 13 amino acids. Trimming removed 7 bases from V and 1 base from J; junction bases left unmatched: 4. The CDR3 loop is CASPGQGNTEAFF. The CDR3 nucleotides read TGTGCCTCTCCGGGACAGGGGAACACTGAAGCTTTCTTT.

This clone was counted once. V gene TRBV4-2 combines with J gene TRBJ2-7; TRBD2 agrees at 9 bases. The germline V gene has CDR1 LGHNA and CDR2 YNFKEQ. The CDR3 totals 15 residues. The junction had 6 bases not matched to a gene; V was cut back by 2 bases and J by 4 bases. In DNA, the CDR3 is TGTGCCAGCAGCCAATATCTAGCGGGGTTATACGAGCAGTACTTC. Translation gives CASSQYLAGLYEQYF.

This chain joins TRBV29-1 and TRBJ2-2; 14 nucleotides line up with TRBD2. Looked up from germline, CDR1 is SQVTM and CDR2 is ANQGSEA. V trimming: 6 bases; J trimming: 5 bases; junction bases outside the gene matches: 8. The CDR3 consists of 16 residues. The CDR3 is CSVPGTSGSGTGELFF. CDR3 sequence (DNA): TGCAGCGTCCCCGGGACTAGCGGGAGTGGAACCGGGGAGCTGTTTTTT.